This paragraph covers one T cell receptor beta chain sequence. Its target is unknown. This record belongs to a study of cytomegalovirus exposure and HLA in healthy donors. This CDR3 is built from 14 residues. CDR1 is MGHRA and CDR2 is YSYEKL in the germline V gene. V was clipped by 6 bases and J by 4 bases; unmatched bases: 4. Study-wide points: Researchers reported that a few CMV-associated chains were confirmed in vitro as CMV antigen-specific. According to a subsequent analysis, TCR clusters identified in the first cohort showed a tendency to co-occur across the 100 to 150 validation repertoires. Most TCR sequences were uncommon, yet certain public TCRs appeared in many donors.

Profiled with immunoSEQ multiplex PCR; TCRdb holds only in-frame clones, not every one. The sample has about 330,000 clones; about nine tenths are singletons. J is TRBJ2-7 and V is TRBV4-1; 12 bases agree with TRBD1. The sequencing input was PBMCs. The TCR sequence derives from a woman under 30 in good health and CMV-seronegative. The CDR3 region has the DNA TGCGCCAGCAGTCCGGGACAGGGGGCGTACGAGCAGTACTTC. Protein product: CASSPGQGAYEQYF.